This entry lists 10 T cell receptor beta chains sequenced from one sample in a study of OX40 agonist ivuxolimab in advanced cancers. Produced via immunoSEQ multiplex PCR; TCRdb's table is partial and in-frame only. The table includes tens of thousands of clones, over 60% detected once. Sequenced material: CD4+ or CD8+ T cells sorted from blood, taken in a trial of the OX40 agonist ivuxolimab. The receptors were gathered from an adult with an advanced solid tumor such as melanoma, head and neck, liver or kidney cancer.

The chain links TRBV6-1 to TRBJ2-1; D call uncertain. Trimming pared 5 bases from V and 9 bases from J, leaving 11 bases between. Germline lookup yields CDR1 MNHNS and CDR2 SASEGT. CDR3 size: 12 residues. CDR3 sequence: CASSLQASEQFF. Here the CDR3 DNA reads TGTGCCAGCAGTCTCCAGGCGAGTGAGCAGTTCTTC.

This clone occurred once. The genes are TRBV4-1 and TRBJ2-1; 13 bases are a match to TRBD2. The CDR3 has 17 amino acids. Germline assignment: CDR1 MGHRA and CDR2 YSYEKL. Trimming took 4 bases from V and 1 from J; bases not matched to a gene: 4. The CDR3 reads CASSLTSGGASYNEQFF. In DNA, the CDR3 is TGCGCCAGCAGCCTAACTAGCGGGGGGGCGTCCTACAATGAGCAGTTCTTC.

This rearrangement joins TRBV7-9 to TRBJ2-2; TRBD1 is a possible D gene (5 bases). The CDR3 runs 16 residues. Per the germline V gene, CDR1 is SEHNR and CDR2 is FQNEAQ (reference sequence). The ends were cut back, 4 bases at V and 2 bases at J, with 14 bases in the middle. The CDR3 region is CASSSPKGANTGELFF. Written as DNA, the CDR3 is TGTGCCAGCAGCTCCCCTAAAGGGGCTAACACCGGGGAGCTGTTTTTT.

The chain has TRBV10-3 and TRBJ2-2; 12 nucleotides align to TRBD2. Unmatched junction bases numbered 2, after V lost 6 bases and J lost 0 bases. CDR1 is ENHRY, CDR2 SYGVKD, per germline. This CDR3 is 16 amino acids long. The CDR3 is CAIRPSGGANTGELFF. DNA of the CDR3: TGTGCCATCAGGCCTAGCGGGGGGGCGAACACCGGGGAGCTGTTTTTT.

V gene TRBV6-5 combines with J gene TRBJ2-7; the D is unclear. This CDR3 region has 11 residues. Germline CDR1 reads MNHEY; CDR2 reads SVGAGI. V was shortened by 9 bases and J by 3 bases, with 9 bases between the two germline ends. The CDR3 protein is CASLTHYEQYF. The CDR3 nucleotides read TGTGCCAGTCTCACACACTACGAGCAGTACTTC.

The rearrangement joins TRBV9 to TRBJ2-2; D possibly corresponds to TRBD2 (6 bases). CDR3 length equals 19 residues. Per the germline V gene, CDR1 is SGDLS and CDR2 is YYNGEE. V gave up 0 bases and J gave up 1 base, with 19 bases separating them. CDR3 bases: TGTGCCAGCAGCGTAGCTACCGATCGGAGGGTAGGGAACACCGGGGAGCTGTTTTTT. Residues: CASSVATDRRVGNTGELFF. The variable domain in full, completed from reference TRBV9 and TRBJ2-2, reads DSGVTQTPKHLITATGQRVTLRCSPRSGDLSVYWYQQSLDQGLQFLIQYYNGEERAKGNILERFSAQQFPDLHSELNLSSLELGDSALYFCASSVATDRRVGNTGELFFGEGSRLTVL.

The CDR3 region has the DNA TGTGCCTGGAGTGTGTCAGGGCTCGAGCAGTACTTC. As protein: CAWSVSGLEQYF. The rearrangement links TRBV30 to TRBJ2-7; D might be TRBD1 (5 bases). The CDR3 sequence is 12 residues long. Trimming removed 0 bases at V and 6 bases at J, with 9 bases between. From germline, CDR1 is GTSNPN and CDR2 SVGIG (reference sequence).

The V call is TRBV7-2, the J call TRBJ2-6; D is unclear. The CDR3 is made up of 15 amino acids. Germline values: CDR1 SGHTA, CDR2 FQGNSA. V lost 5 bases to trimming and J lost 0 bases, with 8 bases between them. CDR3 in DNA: TGTGCCAGCAGCCCCAGGAGCTCTGGGGCCAACGTCCTGACTTTC. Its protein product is CASSPRSSGANVLTF.

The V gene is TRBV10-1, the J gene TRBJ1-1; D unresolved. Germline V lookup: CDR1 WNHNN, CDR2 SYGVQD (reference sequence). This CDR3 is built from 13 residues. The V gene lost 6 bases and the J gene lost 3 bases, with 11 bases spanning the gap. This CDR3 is CASREAADTEAFF. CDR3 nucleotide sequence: TGCGCCAGCAGGGAGGCCGCGGACACTGAAGCTTTCTTT.

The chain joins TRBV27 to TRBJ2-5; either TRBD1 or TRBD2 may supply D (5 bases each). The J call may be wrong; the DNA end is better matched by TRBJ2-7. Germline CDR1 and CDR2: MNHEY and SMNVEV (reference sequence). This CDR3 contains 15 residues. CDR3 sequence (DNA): TGTGCCAGCTACCGAACCGGGACCCCAGCCTACGAGCAGTACTTC. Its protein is CASYRTGTPAYEQYF.